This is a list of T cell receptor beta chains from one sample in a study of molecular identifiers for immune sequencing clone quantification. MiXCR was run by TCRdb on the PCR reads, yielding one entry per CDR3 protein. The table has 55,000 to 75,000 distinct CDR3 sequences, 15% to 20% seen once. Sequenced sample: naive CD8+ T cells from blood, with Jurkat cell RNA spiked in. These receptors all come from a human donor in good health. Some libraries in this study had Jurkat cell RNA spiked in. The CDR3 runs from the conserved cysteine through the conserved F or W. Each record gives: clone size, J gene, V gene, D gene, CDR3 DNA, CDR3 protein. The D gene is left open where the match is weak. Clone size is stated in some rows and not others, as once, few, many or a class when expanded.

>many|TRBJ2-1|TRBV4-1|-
TGCGCCAGCAGCCAAGGGCTTATGGAGAACTACAATGAGCAGTTCTTC
CASSQGLMENYNEQFF
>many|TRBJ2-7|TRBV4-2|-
TGTGCCAGCAGCCAAGATAGGTACTCCGGAGGTGGCGAGCAGTACTTC
CASSQDRYSGGGEQYF
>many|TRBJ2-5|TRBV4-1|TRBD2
TGCGCCAGCAGCCAAGATGCGGGAGCGGGAGGGTTAGAGACCCAGTACTTC
CASSQDAGAGGLETQYF
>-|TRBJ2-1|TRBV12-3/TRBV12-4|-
TGTGCCAGCAGGGGTTTTCTAGCGAGAAGCTCCTACAATGAGCAGTTCTTC
CASRGFLARSSYNEQFF
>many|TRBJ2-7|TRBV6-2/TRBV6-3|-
TGTGCCAGCAAAGTTCTGGGACTCGCCCCCGAGCAGTACTTC
CASKVLGLAPEQYF
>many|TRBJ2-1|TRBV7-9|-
TGTGCCAGCAGCTTAGATTTAGATGAGCAGTTCTTC
CASSLDLDEQFF
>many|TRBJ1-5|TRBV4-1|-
TGCGCCAGCAGCCCTCGTGGGAATCAGCCCCAGCATTTT
CASSPRGNQPQHF
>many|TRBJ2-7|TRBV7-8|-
TGTGCCAGCAGCTTAGGTCTCCACCACGAGCAGTACTTC
CASSLGLHHEQYF
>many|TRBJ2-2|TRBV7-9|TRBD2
TGTGCCAGCAGCCCCCGTAGCGGGAGTCCGAACACCGGGGAGCTGTTTTTT
CASSPRSGSPNTGELFF
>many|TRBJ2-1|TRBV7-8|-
TGTGCCAGCAGCTTAGCGTCCCTGGGAAATGAGCAGTTCTTC
CASSLASLGNEQFF
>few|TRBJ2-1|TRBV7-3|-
TGTGCCAGCAGCTTACTGGGGGCGGATAATGAGCAGTTCTTC
CASSLLGADNEQFF
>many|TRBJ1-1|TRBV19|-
TGTGCCAGTAGTATGCATTTCAACACTGAAGCTTTCTTT
CASSMHFNTEAFF
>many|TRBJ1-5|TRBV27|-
TGTGCCAGCAGTTCTGGGTTGGTGGTCAATCAGCCCCAGCATTTT
CASSSGLVVNQPQHF
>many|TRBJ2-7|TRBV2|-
TGTGCCAGCAGTGAATGGGCGAGCTCCGACGAGCAGTACTTC
CASSEWASSDEQYF
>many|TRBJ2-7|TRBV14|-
TGTGCCAGCAGCCAAGATCCCTACGAGCAGTACTTC
CASSQDPYEQYF
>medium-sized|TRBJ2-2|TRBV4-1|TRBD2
TGCGCCAGCAGCCAAGAGCTAGTTAGCGGGAGAACCGGGGAGCTGTTTTTT
CASSQELVSGRTGELFF
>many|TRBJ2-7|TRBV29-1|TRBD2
TGCAGCGTTGTCCCTAGCGGGAGCGAGCAGTACTTC
CSVVPSGSEQYF
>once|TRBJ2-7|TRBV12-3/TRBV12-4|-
TGTGCCAGCAGTTTTTCCGCAGGGCAGTACTTC
CASSFSAGQYF
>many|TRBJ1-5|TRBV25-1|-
TGTGCCAGCAGTGGACCACGGGGAGGGCATCAGCCCCAGCATTTT
CASSGPRGGHQPQHF
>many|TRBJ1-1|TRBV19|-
TGTGCCAGTAGTATTGCAGGCGGGACTGAAGCTTTCTTT
CASSIAGGTEAFF
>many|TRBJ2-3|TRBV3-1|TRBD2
TGTGCCAGCAGCCAGCGGGTTACTAGCGGGACAGATACGCAGTATTTT
CASSQRVTSGTDTQYF
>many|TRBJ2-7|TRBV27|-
TGTGCCAGCAGTTTGGGCAGGGTCCACGAGCAGTACTTC
CASSLGRVHEQYF
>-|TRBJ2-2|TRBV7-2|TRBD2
TGTGCCAGCAGCTTAGAGGTCCCGGGACTAGCGTACACCGGGGAGCTGTTTTTT
CASSLEVPGLAYTGELFF
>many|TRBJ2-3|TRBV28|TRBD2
TGTGCCAGCAGTTTATTGAGCGGGAGCTTGGGAAGCACAGATACGCAGTATTTT
CASSLLSGSLGSTDTQYF
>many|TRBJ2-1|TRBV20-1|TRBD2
TGCAGTGCTAGAGACACACTAGCGCCATACAATGAGCAGTTCTTC
CSARDTLAPYNEQFF
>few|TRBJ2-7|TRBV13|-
TGTGCCAGCAGCGAAAACCGCTACGAGCAGTACTTC
CASSENRYEQYF
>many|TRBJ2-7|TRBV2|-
TGTGCCAGCAGTGAGCAGCCCTTCTACGAGCAGTACTTC
CASSEQPFYEQYF
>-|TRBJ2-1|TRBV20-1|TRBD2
TGCAGTGCTAGGTTAGGGGAGGCGGGAGCTTTCTACAATGAGCAGCTCTTC
CSARLGEAGAFYNEQLF
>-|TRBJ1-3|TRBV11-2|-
TGTGCCAGCAGCTTAGATTTATACACCATATATTTT
CASSLDLYTIYF
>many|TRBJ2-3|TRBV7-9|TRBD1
TGTGCCAGCAGCTCCCAGGGGGCCAGAGATACGCAGTATTTT
CASSSQGARDTQYF
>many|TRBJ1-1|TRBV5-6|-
TGTGCCAGCAGCTTGGTAGGAGGCGGGGCGGCTGAAGCTTTCTTT
CASSLVGGGAAEAFF
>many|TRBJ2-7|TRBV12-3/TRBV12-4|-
TGTGCCAGCAGTTTAGACTACCTCTCCTACGAGCAGTACTTC
CASSLDYLSYEQYF
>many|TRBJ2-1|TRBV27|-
TGTGCCAGCAGTTCTTCTTCGGGGGAGCGTTACAATGAGCAGTTCTTC
CASSSSSGERYNEQFF
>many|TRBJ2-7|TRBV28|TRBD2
TGTGCCAGCAGTTTCGCGCTAGCGGGAGGAGGGGGGGTTGGGACCGAGCAGTACTTC
CASSFALAGGGGVGTEQYF
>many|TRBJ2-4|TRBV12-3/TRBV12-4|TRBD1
TGTGCCAGCAGTTTTATCTTCCCCCCTGCGACAGGGGGGTACTTC
CASSFIFPPATGGYF
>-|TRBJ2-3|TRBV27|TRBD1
TGTGCCAGCAGGGGGGACAGGAGCACAGATACGCAGTATTTT
CASRGDRSTDTQYF
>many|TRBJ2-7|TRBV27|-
TGTGCCAGCAGTCTTGCCCGGTCCTACGAGCAGTACTTC
CASSLARSYEQYF
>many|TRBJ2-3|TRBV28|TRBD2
TGTGCCAGCAGTGGGGGACTAGCGGACCTCACAGATACGCAGTATTTT
CASSGGLADLTDTQYF
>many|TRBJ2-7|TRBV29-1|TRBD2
TGCAGCGTTGAACCGGGACTAGCGGGAGAGGTCTACGAGCAGTACTTC
CSVEPGLAGEVYEQYF
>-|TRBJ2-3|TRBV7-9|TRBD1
TGTGCCAGCAGCTTAAGGGGGACAGTTTCCGCAGATACGCAGTATTTT
CASSLRGTVSADTQYF
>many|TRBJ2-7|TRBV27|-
TGTGCCAGCAGTTTATCAAGCGGGCACTCCTACGAGCAGTACTTC
CASSLSSGHSYEQYF
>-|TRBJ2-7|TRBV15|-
TGTGCCACCAGCAGAGCCGAGGAACACGAGCAGTACTTC
CATSRAEEHEQYF
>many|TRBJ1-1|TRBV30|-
TGTGCCTGGAGTGACGGGGACTCCCAGGCTGAAGCTTTCTTT
CAWSDGDSQAEAFF
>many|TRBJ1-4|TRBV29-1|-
TGCAGCGCCCTCCCCGAGGGCCAGGAAAAACTGTTTTTT
CSALPEGQEKLFF
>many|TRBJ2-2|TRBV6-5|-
TGTGCCAGCAGTTCGCTAACCGGGGAGCTGTTTTTT
CASSSLTGELFF